This T cell receptor beta chain was sequenced in a study of post-analysis software for immune sequencing data. Findings and caveats of the study: TRBV5-6, TRBV5-1 and TRBV20-1 belonged to a set of roughly 5 TRBV segments that were more frequent in patients than controls.

CDR1 is SGHRS and CDR2 is YFSETQ in the germline V gene. V dropped 4 bases and J dropped 3; count of bases not matched to a gene: 6. CDR3 length: 15 residues. Unique molecular identifiers were built into the TCR beta cDNA libraries. TCRdb processed the PCR reads anew with MiXCR; each CDR3 protein has one entry. The data hold hundreds of thousands of distinct CDR3 sequences, with approximately 33% observed a single time. As for this clonotype: Its antigen is unidentified.

The clonotype originates from a girl aged 5 to 17 with multiple sclerosis. This chain links TRBV5-1 with TRBJ2-1; TRBD1 matches at 8 bases. Sequencing was performed on blood. For the CDR3, the DNA is TGCGCCAGCAGCCCCCAGGGGGCTAACTACAATGAGCAGTTCTTC. The encoded protein is CASSPQGANYNEQFF.